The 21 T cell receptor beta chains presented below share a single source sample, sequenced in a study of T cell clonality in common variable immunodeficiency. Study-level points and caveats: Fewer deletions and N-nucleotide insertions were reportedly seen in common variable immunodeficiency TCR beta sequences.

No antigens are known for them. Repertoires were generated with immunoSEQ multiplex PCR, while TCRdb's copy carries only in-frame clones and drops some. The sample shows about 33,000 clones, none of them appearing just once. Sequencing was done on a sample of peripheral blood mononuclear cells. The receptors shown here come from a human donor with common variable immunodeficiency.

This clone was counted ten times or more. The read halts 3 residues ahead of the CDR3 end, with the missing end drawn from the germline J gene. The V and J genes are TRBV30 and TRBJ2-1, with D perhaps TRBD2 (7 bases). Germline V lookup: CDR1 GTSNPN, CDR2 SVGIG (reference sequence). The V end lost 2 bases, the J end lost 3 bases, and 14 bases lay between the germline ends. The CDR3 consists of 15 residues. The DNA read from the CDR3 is TGTGCCTGGAGTATGGGGGGGGCCCACTACAATGAG. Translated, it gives CAWSMGGAHYNE. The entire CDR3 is CAWSMGGAHYNEQFF.

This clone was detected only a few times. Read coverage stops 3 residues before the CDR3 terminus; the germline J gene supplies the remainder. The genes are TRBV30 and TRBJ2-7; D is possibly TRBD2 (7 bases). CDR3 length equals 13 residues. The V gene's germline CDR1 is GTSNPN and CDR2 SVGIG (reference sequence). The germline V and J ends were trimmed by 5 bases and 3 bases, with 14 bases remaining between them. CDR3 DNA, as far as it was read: TGTGCCTGGGGCGGGGGCGCAATCTACGAG. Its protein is CAWGGGAIYE. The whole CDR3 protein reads CAWGGGAIYEQYF. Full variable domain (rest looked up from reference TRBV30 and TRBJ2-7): SQTIHQWPATLVQPVGSPLSLECTVEGTSNPNLYWYRQAAGRGLQLLFYSVGIGQISSEVPQNLSASRPQDRQFILSSKKLLLSDSGFYLCAWGGGAIYEQYFGPGTRLTVT.

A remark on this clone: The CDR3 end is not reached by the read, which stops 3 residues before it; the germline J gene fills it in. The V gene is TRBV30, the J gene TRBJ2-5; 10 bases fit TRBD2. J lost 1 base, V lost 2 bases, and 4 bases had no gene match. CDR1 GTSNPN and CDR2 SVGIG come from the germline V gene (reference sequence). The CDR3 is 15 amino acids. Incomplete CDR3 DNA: TGTGCCTGGAGTCCTAGCGGGGGACCCCAAGAGACC. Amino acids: CAWSPSGGPQET. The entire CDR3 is CAWSPSGGPQETQYF.

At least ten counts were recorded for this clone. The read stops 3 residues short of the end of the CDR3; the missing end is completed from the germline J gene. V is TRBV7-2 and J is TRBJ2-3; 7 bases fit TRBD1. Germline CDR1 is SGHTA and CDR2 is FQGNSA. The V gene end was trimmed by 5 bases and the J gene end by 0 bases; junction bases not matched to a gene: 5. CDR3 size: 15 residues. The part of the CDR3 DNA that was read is TGTGCCAGCAGCCCACAGGGGCTTAGCACAGATACG. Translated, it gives CASSPQGLSTDT. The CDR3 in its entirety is CASSPQGLSTDTQYF.

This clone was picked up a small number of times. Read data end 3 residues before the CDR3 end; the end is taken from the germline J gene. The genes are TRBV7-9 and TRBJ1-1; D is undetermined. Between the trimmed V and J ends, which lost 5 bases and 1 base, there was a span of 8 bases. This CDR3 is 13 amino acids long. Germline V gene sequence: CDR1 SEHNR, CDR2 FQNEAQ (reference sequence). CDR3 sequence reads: CASSPYWNTEAFF. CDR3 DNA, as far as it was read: TGTGCCAGCAGCCCTTACTGGAACACTGAA.

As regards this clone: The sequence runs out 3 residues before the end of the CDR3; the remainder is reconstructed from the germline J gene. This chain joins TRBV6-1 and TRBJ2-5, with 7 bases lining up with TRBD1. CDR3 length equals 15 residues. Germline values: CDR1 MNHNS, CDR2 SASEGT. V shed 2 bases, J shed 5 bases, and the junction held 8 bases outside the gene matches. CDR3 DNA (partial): TGTGCCAGCAGTGAATTCCCGAGGGGGCCGGAGACC. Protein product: CASSEFPRGPET. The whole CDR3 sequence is CASSEFPRGPETQYF.

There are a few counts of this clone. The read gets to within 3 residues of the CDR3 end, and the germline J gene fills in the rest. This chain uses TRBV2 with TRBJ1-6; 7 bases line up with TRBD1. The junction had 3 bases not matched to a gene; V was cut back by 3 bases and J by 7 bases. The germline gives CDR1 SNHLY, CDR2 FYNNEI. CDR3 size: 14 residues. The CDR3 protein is CASSDQGENSPLHF. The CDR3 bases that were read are TGTGCCAGCAGTGACCAGGGGGAGAATTCACCC.

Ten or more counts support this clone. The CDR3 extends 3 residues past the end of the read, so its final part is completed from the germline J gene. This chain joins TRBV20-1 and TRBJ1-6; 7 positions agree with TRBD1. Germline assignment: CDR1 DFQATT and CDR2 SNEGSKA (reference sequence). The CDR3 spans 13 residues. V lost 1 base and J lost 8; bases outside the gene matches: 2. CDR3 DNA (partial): TGCAGTGCTAGAGGAGGGGGCGATTCACCC. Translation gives CSARGGGDSP. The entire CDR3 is CSARGGGDSPLHF.

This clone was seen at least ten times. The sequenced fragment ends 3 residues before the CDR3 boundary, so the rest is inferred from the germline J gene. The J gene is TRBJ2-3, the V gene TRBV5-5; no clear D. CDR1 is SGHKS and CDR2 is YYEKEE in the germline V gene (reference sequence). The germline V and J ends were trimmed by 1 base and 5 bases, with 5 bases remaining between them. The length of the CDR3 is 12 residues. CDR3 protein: CASSLYKDTQYF. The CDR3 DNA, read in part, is TGTGCCAGCAGCTTGTATAAAGATACG.

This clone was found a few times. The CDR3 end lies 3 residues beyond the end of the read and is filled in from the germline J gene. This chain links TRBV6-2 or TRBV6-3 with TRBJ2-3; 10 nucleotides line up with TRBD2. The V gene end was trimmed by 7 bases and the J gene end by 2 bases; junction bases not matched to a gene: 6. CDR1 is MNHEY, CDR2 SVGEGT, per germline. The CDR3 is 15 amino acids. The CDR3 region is CASTFSGGLTDTQYF. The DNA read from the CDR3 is TGTGCCAGCACGTTTAGCGGGGGGCTCACAGATACG.

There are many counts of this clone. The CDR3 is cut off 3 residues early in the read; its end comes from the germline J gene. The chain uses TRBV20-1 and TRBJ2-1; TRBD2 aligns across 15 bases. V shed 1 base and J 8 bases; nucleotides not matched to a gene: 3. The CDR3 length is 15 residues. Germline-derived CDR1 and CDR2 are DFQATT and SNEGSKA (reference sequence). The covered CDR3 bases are TGCAGTGCTAGAGGGACTAGCGGGGGGGGGTATGAG. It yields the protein CSARGTSGGGYE. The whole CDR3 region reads CSARGTSGGGYEQFF.

The CDR3 region is CSARTGPLYEQFF. The sequenced CDR3 bases are TGCAGTGCTAGGACAGGGCCCCTCTATGAG. The rearrangement links TRBV20-1 to TRBJ2-1, with 7 bases aligning to TRBD1. With the read ending 3 residues before the CDR3 end, the germline J gene is used to fill in that end. CDR1 and CDR2 (germline): DFQATT, SNEGSKA (reference sequence). CDR3 size: 13 residues. Trimming took 3 bases from V and 8 from J; bases not matched to a gene: 7.

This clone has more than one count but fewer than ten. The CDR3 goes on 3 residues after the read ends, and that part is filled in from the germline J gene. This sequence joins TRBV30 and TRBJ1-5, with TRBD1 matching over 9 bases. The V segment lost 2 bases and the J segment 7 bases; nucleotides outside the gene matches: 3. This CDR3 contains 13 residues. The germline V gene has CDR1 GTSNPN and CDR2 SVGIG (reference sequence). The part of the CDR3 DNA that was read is TGTGCCTGGAGTCAACAGGGGGCGCAGCCC. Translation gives CAWSQQGAQP. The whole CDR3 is CAWSQQGAQPQHF. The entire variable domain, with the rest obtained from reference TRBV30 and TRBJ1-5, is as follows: SQTIHQWPATLVQPVGSPLSLECTVEGTSNPNLYWYRQAAGRGLQLLFYSVGIGQISSEVPQNLSASRPQDRQFILSSKKLLLSDSGFYLCAWSQQGAQPQHFGDGTRLSIL.

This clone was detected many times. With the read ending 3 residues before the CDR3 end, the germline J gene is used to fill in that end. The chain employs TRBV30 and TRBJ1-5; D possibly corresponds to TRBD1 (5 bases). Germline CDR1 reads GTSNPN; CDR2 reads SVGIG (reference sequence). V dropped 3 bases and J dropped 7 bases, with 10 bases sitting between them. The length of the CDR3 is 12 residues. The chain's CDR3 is CAWSQGSQPQHF. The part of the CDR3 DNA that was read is TGTGCCTGGAGCCAGGGCTCCCAGCCC.

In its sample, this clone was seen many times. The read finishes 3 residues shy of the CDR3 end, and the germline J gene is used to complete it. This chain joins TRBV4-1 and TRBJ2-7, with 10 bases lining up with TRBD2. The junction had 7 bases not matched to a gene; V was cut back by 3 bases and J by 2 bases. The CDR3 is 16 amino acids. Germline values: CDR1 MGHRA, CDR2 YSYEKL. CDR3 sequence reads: CASSQATSGATYEQYF. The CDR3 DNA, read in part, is TGCGCCAGCAGCCAGGCTACTAGCGGGGCCACCTACGAG.

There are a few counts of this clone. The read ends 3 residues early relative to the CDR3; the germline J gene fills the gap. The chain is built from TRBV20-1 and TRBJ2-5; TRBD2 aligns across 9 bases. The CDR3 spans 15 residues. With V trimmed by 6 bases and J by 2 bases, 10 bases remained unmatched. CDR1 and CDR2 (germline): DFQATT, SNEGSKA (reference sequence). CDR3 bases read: TGCAGTGCCAGCCCCCTAGCGGGGTCACAAGAGACC. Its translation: CSASPLAGSQET. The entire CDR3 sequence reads CSASPLAGSQETQYF.

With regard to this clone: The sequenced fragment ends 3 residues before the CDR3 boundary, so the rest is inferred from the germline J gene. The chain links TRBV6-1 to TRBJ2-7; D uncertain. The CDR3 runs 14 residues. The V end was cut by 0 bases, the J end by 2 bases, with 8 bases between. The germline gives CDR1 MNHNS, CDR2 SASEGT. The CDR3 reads CASSEAGFTYEQYF. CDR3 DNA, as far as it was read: TGTGCCAGCAGTGAAGCCGGTTTTACCTACGAG.

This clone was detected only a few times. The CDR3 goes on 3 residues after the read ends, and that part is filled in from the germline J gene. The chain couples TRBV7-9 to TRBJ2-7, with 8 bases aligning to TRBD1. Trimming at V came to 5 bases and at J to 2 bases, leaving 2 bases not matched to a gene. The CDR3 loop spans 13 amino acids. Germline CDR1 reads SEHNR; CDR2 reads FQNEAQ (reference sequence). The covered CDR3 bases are TGTGCCAGCAGCCCGGACAGGGCCTACGAG. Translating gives CASSPDRAYE. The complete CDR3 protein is CASSPDRAYEQYF.

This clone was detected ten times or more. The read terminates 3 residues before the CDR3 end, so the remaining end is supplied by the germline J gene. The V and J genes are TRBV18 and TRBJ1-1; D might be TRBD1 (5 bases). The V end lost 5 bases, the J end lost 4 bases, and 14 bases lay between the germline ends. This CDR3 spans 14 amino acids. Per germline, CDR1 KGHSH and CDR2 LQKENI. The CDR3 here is CASSTRDSGTEAFF. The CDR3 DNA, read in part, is TGTGCCAGCTCAACTCGGGACTCTGGCACTGAA.

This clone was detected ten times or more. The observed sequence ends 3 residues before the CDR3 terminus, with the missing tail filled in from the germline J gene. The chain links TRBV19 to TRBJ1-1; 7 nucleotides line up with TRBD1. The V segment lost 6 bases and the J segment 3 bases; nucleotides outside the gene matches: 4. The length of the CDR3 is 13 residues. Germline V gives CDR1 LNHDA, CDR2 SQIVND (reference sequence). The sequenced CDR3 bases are TGTGCCAGTAGACAGGGGCGGGACACTGAA. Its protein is CASRQGRDTE. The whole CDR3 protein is CASRQGRDTEAFF.

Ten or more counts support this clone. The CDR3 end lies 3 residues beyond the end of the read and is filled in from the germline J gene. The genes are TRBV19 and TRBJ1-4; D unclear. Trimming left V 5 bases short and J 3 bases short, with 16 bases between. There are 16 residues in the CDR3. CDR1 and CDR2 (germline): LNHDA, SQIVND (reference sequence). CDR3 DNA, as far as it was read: TGTGCCAGTAGTGTCGCGGCGGGAGCTTCTAATGAAAAA. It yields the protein CASSVAAGASNEK. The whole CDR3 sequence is CASSVAAGASNEKLFF.